Detailed here is one T cell receptor beta chain. It lacks a known antigen. Per-base qualities were not stored, and no clone one base away is much larger. Collaborating institutions collected whole blood in K2EDTA tubes following their own protocols. For TCRbeta analysis, collaborators shipped samples in one of three forms: frozen whole blood, isolated PBMCs, or DNA extracted from either of those sample types. The data originate from a study of blood T cell repertoires in COVID-19 (dated by TCRdb to 2020 to 2022). Regarding the complete study: The collaborator samples originated in the United States, Italy and Spain and spanned the acute and convalescent phases of COVID-19. The prospective study material was composed of cDNA or gDNA derived from T cells, B-cell-depleted T cells, or PBMCs. Deeply sampled blood TCRbeta repertoires from subjects exposed to, actively infected with, or recovered from COVID-19 were included in the dataset. The repertoires were released in a freely available public database meant as a resource for research on the immune response to SARS-CoV-2. The samples were drawn from the first 160 participants of the ongoing ImmuneRACE study and from 1,254 subjects provided by 6 global collaborators. Nearly every sample came with metadata listing a de-identified subject ID, COVID-19 status, age in years and sex. Where available, HLA class I and class II types were taken from metadata supplied by the sample provider and were not determined by assay-based typing.

Taken from cysteine to phenylalanine, the CDR3 has 16 residues. The CDR3 DNA has 48 bases and is translated from base 1. Per the germline V gene (reference sequence), SEHNR is the CDR1 and FQNEAQ is the CDR2. Ends trimmed: V by 5 bases, J by 4 bases; bases unmatched to a gene: 10. TCRbeta CDR3 regions were amplified from genomic DNA using the immunoSEQ Assay, a bias-controlled multiplex PCR. The authors' pipeline ran thus. Within the assay, amplification of reference gene primers was used to estimate how many nucleated cells each sample contained. To quantify the absolute abundance of each unique TCRbeta CDR3 rearrangement, sequence reads were collapsed and filtered. For each sample, productive Simpson clonality was calculated by taking the square root of Simpson's diversity index across productive rearrangements. TCRdb provides this immuneACCESS table in a form limited to in-frame rearrangements. Some clones are lacking; in checked studies, under half of them reflect an unresolved V gene, and why the rest are absent is not known. V and J calls and clone size are as listed in that table; D and trimming were resolved from the DNA. This sample holds approximately 220,000 clones; about 80% were observed only once. The ten largest clones add up to roughly 2.7% of the sample.

The paper's findings and limits, for the study overall: The amount of clinical and demographic metadata varied by source and participant and was provided uncurated.

The sequenced sample consisted of peripheral blood. The rearranged segments are TRBV7-9 and TRBJ1-3; 8 bases in between match TRBD1. The clonotype was recovered from a woman in her thirties or forties with active or convalescent COVID-19. The bases read TGTGCCAGCAGCCCATATGGGACAGGTGCCGGAAACACCATATATTTT. It translates to CASSPYGTGAGNTIYF.